These 2 T cell receptor beta chains share one sample of origin, sequenced in a study of T-cell memory formation after mild COVID-19. TCRdb re-called the 5' RACE reads through MiXCR, storing one row per CDR3 protein. The sample includes 50,000 or so distinct CDR3 sequences, approximately 9% of them seen just once. Sequenced: PBMCs or a T cell subset sorted from them (not recorded which). The receptors originated from an adult woman who had mild COVID-19 (a few samples of this study predate the infection). Cell type and time point are not known.

This clonotype was counted a few times. The chain has TRBV20-1 and TRBJ2-1; 9 bases line up with TRBD2. CDR3 length: 17 residues. After removal of 1 base from V and 6 bases from J, the junction contained 13 bases not matched to a gene. CDR1 DFQATT and CDR2 SNEGSKA come from the germline V gene (reference sequence). CDR3 sequence (DNA): TGCAGTGCTAGAGGGGGTAGCGGGAGTAGTTGGGGCAATGAGCAGTTCTTC. Protein product: CSARGGSGSSWGNEQFF.

This clonotype was found many times. This chain connects TRBV29-1 to TRBJ2-2; perhaps TRBD2 as D (5 bases). The germline V gene has CDR1 SQVTM and CDR2 ANQGSEA. With 5 bases removed from V and 3 bases from J, the gap between germline ends came to 13 bases. The CDR3 is 14 residues long. CDR3 protein: CSVREGLYTGELFF. CDR3 DNA: TGCAGCGTTCGAGAGGGCCTTTACACCGGGGAGCTGTTTTTT.